A selection of T cell receptor beta chains follows, all from one sample in a study of T cell repertoires in cytomegalovirus infection. These TCRs are of unknown antigen specificity. TCRdb ran MiXCR on the reads and lists one entry per CDR3 protein. The sample carries about 830,000 distinct CDR3 sequences, about 30% recorded once. The material sequenced was cultured CD8+ T cells from PBMCs, taken from culture after CMV antigen stimulation. The receptors derive from a human donor in good health (CMV status not recorded). Some clones in this sample may be carry-over from other donors' samples. CDR3s include the opening cysteine and the closing phenylalanine or tryptophan. Each record gives: clone size, D gene, J gene, V gene, CDR3 DNA, CDR3 protein. D genes are given only for firm matches. Not all rows give a size; the values are once, few, many and, for expanded clones, a class.

.,.,TRBJ1-5,TRBV27,TGTGCCAGCCAACCCCGGGCCGGAGAGCCCCAGCATTTT,CASQPRAGEPQHF
many,TRBD2,TRBJ2-1,TRBV7-6,TGTGCCAGCAGCTTATCTAGCGGGGGGGCGGGGAATGAGCAGTTCTTC,CASSLSSGGAGNEQFF
many,.,TRBJ1-3,TRBV7-7,TGTGCTAGCAGCTCGGACGGTGGAAACACCATATATTTT,CASSSDGGNTIYF
few,.,TRBJ1-4,TRBV7-8,TGTGCCAGCAGCTTATTCCTTTGGGCGAATGAAAAACTGTTTTTT,CASSLFLWANEKLFF
.,TRBD1,TRBJ2-2,TRBV28,TGTGCCAGCACCCCACGAGACAGGGTAAACACCGGGGAGCTGTTTTTT,CASTPRDRVNTGELFF
many,.,TRBJ1-1,TRBV12-3/TRBV12-4,TGTGCCAGCAGTCTTACTAGGGACACTGAAGCTTTCTTT,CASSLTRDTEAFF
.,.,TRBJ1-5,TRBV6-2/TRBV6-3,TGTGCCAGCAGTGAGGGATCGGCCCCCAGGCAGCCCCAGCATTTT,CASSEGSAPRQPQHF
.,.,TRBJ1-4,TRBV19,TGTGCCAGTAGTATGGGATGGACGAGGAATGAAAAACTGTTTTTT,CASSMGWTRNEKLFF
.,.,TRBJ1-2,TRBV7-9,TGTGCCAGCAGCTTAGAAATCAGGGGCCCGAACTATGGCTACACCTTC,CASSLEIRGPNYGYTF
.,.,TRBJ2-1,TRBV7-9,TGTACCACGTTCAGGGGCGATGAGCAGTTCTTC,CTTFRGDEQFF
.,.,TRBJ2-1,TRBV7-9,TGTGCCAGCAGCCCGGGTACAGGCAGGCTCAATGAGCACTTCTTC,CASSPGTGRLNEHFF
few,.,TRBJ2-2,TRBV10-3,TGTGCCATCAGTGAAGGTAGCAGATTGAACACCGGGGAGCTGTTTTTT,CAISEGSRLNTGELFF
.,.,TRBJ2-3,TRBV7-6,TGTGCCAGCAGCGGCAAGGGGGGGACGGATACGCAGTATTTT,CASSGKGGTDTQYF
.,.,TRBJ1-6,TRBV7-6,TGTGCCGGCACGGGCTCCTATAATTCACCCCTCCACTTT,CAGTGSYNSPLHF
many,TRBD2,TRBJ2-3,TRBV7-2,TGTGCCAGCAGCTTGGTCCTGGGAGGGACAGATACGCAGTATTTT,CASSLVLGGTDTQYF
.,.,TRBJ1-6,TRBV27,TGTGCCAGCAGTTTATCGGCAGGGCAGGCCCTCGTAGGTTCACCCCTCCACTTT,CASSLSAGQALVGSPLHF
.,.,TRBJ2-3,TRBV5-5,TGTGCCAGCAGCTTGGGTCCGAGTATCACAGATACGCAGTATTTT,CASSLGPSITDTQYF
many,.,TRBJ1-2,TRBV3-1,TGTGCCAGCAGCCAAGATGGGGGCGGCTACACCTTC,CASSQDGGGYTF
once,.,TRBJ1-5,TRBV6-5,TGTGCCAGCAGTTCCCGACCCCAAGTTTTCAATCAGCCCCAGCATTTT,CASSSRPQVFNQPQHF
.,.,TRBJ1-2,TRBV2,TGTGCCAGCAGTGCCCGGGGGCAAAGCTATGGCTACACCTTC,CASSARGQSYGYTF
many,TRBD2,TRBJ2-5,TRBV7-8,TGTGCCAGCAGCTCCAACTGGGGGGGACAAGAGACCCAGTACTTC,CASSSNWGGQETQYF
.,.,TRBJ2-7,TRBV20-1,TGCAGTGCTAGAGATCGGCAGGGGAATCCCGACGAGCAGTACTTC,CSARDRQGNPDEQYF
.,TRBD2,TRBJ2-2,TRBV7-6,TGTGCCAGCAGCGCGGGACTAGCGGGGGGGCAGACCTTCACCGAGGAGCTGTTTTTT,CASSAGLAGGQTFTEELFF
.,.,TRBJ1-1,TRBV7-8,TGTGCCAGCAGCAACCGGGTCAGGGGCACTGAAGCTTTCTTT,CASSNRVRGTEAFF
.,TRBD1,TRBJ1-1,TRBV29-1,TGCAGCGCCCCTTCCCCGACAGGGGCGGTCGCTGAAGCTTTCTTT,CSAPSPTGAVAEAFF
.,.,TRBJ2-1,TRBV6-4,TGTGCCAGCAGTGACTCGAACTACAATGAGCAGTTCTTC,CASSDSNYNEQFF
.,.,TRBJ1-1,TRBV14,TGTGCCAGCAGCCAAGATCAACCGGGGGTGAACACTGAAGCTTTCTTT,CASSQDQPGVNTEAFF
.,.,TRBJ1-4,TRBV4-1,TGCGCCAGCAGCCAAGTTTTTCAGGGGAATGAAAAACTGTTTTTT,CASSQVFQGNEKLFF
.,TRBD2,TRBJ2-5,TRBV11-2,TGTGCCAGCAGCGCTTCTCTAGGGACTAGCGGGGGAGGGGTCCAAGAGACCCAGTACTTC,CASSASLGTSGGGVQETQYF
few,.,TRBJ2-3,TRBV7-6,TGTGCCAGCAGCCCTTCCATGGGTATAGATACGCAGTATTTT,CASSPSMGIDTQYF
.,.,TRBJ2-3,TRBV20-1,TGCAGTGCTAGGTCAGACAGTGTATTCACAGATACGCAGTATTTT,CSARSDSVFTDTQYF
few,TRBD2,TRBJ2-5,TRBV6-6,TGTGCCAGCGTATATTCGCGGGGGGCGGGTTCCCCAGAGACCCAGTACTTC,CASVYSRGAGSPETQYF
.,TRBD1,TRBJ1-1,TRBV29-1,TGCAGCGGGGACAGGGGCGGGGGAGCTTTCTTT,CSGDRGGGAFF
few,TRBD2,TRBJ2-1,TRBV5-1,TGCGCCAGCAGCTTCCACCCTACTAGCGGGGGCGAGTATGAGCAGTTCTTC,CASSFHPTSGGEYEQFF
.,.,TRBJ1-2,TRBV12-3/TRBV12-4,TGTGCCAGCAGCTCGACATTTCTCTATGGCTACACCTTC,CASSSTFLYGYTF
.,.,TRBJ2-5,TRBV4-3,TGCGCCAGCAGCCAAGAAATCACGAAGTCTTCCATAGAGACCCAGTACTTC,CASSQEITKSSIETQYF
.,.,TRBJ1-3,TRBV7-2,TGTGCCAGCAGCTCCCCCAAGGGGGGACGGGGAAACACCATATATTTT,CASSSPKGGRGNTIYF
many,.,TRBJ1-2,TRBV6-1,TGTGCCAGCAGTGAAGCGCCCGGCTACACCTTC,CASSEAPGYTF
few,.,TRBJ1-5,TRBV7-9,TGTGCCAGCAGCTCTACGGCTAGCAATCAGCCCCAGCATTTT,CASSSTASNQPQHF
.,TRBD1,TRBJ1-2,TRBV28,TGTGCCAGCAGTTTGTGGACAGGAAGTTATGGCTACACCTTC,CASSLWTGSYGYTF
.,TRBD1,TRBJ2-5,TRBV20-1,TGCAGTGCTAGAGATAAGGACAGGGCGGGACTCCAAGAGACCCAGTACTTC,CSARDKDRAGLQETQYF
many,TRBD1,TRBJ2-1,TRBV19,TGTGCCAGTAGCAGACAGGGTTACAATGAGCAGTTCTTC,CASSRQGYNEQFF
few,.,TRBJ2-5,TRBV11-1,TGTGCCAGCAGCTTGGATGCAGGCCAAGAGGGGACCCAGTACTTC,CASSLDAGQEGTQYF
.,.,TRBJ2-1,TRBV11-2,TGTGCCAGCAGCTCCCCCGGACGGCCGGAGCAGTTCTTC,CASSSPGRPEQFF
few,.,TRBJ1-2,TRBV2,TGTGCCAGCAGAGACTTCCGGGACGCAGGAGACTATGGCTACACCTTC,CASRDFRDAGDYGYTF
few,.,TRBJ2-5,TRBV27,TGTGCCAGCAGTTTTACGGGACTCCAAGAGACCCAGTACTTC,CASSFTGLQETQYF
.,.,TRBJ1-2,TRBV5-5,TGTGCCAGCAGCTTTGTTGCCTATGGCTACACCTTC,CASSFVAYGYTF
few,.,TRBJ2-2,TRBV11-2,TGTGCCAGCAGCTTAGGCCCCCCCACGGCCGGGGAGCTGTTTTTT,CASSLGPPTAGELFF